Listed below are T cell receptor beta chains from one sample, sequenced in a study of cytomegalovirus exposure and HLA in healthy donors. Libraries were prepared by immunoSEQ multiplex PCR; TCRdb keeps only in-frame clonotypes and omits some of them. The table lists 86,000 or so clones, 95% to 97% of them singletons, with 1.6% in the top ten. The specimen was PBMCs. Receptors originate from a man aged 18-30 years in good health and CMV-seropositive. CDR3s include the opening cysteine and the closing phenylalanine or tryptophan. D genes are given only for firm matches. Part of the rows lack a size; the others show once, few, many or a class for expanded clones.

CDR3 DNA,CDR3 protein,J gene,V gene,clone size,D gene
TGCGCCAGCAGCCAACTCTTGACTAGAGGTCAGGAGACCCAGTACTTC,CASSQLLTRGQETQYF,TRBJ2-5,TRBV4-1,-,-
TGTGCCAGCAGCCGCTTGGACAGGGAAGAGACCCAGTACTTC,CASSRLDREETQYF,TRBJ2-5,TRBV14,-,TRBD1
TGTGCCAGCAGCCTGGGACTAGCGGGAGGTGGCAATGAGCAGTTCTTC,CASSLGLAGGGNEQFF,TRBJ2-1,TRBV5-4,-,TRBD2
TGCAGCGTTGCTAGCGGGAGTGACGAGCAGTACTTC,CSVASGSDEQYF,TRBJ2-7,TRBV29-1,-,TRBD2
TGTGCCAGCAGCCCACCTGGCCCATTAGCCAAAAACATTCAGTACTTC,CASSPPGPLAKNIQYF,TRBJ2-4,TRBV7-2,-,-
TGTGCTAGTGGCCTTGGAAACACCATATATTTT,CASGLGNTIYF,TRBJ1-3,TRBV12-5,-,-
TGTGCCAGCAGCTTAGGGTTTTACAGAACCAACGTGGAGACCCAGTACTTC,CASSLGFYRTNVETQYF,TRBJ2-5,TRBV7-9,-,-
TGTGCCAGCAGCTTAGCAGGGGGCTACACCTTC,CASSLAGGYTF,TRBJ1-2,TRBV11-2,-,-
TGTGCCAGCAGCTTAGCAGCATCCAGGGGCGGGAATCAGCCCCAGCATTTT,CASSLAASRGGNQPQHF,TRBJ1-5,TRBV7-8,-,-
TGTGCCAGCAGCTTATCAGGGGGAGAGACTGAAGCTTTCTTT,CASSLSGGETEAFF,TRBJ1-1,TRBV11-3,-,TRBD1
TGTGCCAGCAGTCTGCGCGCGGGCAGAAACACTGAAGCTTTCTTT,CASSLRAGRNTEAFF,TRBJ1-1,TRBV28,once,-
TGTGCCAGCAGTGTGCAGGGAGGTCAGCCCCAGCATTTT,CASSVQGGQPQHF,TRBJ1-5,TRBV6-4,-,-
TGTGCCAGCAGATCTACTAGCGACGAGCAGTTCTTC,CASRSTSDEQFF,TRBJ2-1,TRBV28,-,TRBD2
TGCGCCAGCACGTCTTCACGGGGGGCCGACTACGAGCAGTACTTC,CASTSSRGADYEQYF,TRBJ2-7,TRBV5-1,-,-
TGTGCCAGCAGTGCGGGAACAGATACGCAGTATTTT,CASSAGTDTQYF,TRBJ2-3,TRBV27,-,-
TGTGCCAGCAGCTTGTCTGTCACCCCGGGGGAGACCCAGTACTTC,CASSLSVTPGETQYF,TRBJ2-5,TRBV5-4,-,-
TGTGCCAGCAGCTTAGTTTCGGGAGTCAGCACAGATACGCAGTATTTT,CASSLVSGVSTDTQYF,TRBJ2-3,TRBV7-2,-,-
TGTGCCAGCAGTTCCGACGGAGGAGGTCTGGCAGAGACCCAGTACTTC,CASSSDGGGLAETQYF,TRBJ2-5,TRBV27,-,-
TGTGCCTGGAGTCTTTTAGGAGGCAATCAGCCCCAGCATTTT,CAWSLLGGNQPQHF,TRBJ1-5,TRBV30,-,-
TGTGCCAGTAGTATAGAGGGAGGGCAAGGGAATGAGCAGTTCTTC,CASSIEGGQGNEQFF,TRBJ2-1,TRBV19,-,TRBD2
TGTGCCAGCAGTGATAGTCGGTTTTGGTCTGGAAACACCATATATTTT,CASSDSRFWSGNTIYF,TRBJ1-3,TRBV6-1,once,-
TGTGCCAGTAGAGTCACAGGGTCGTCCCACTACGAGCAGTACTTC,CASRVTGSSHYEQYF,TRBJ2-7,TRBV19,-,-
TGTGCCAGCAGTGTAGAACAGGGTGGGGGCAATCAGCCCCAGCATTTT,CASSVEQGGGNQPQHF,TRBJ1-5,TRBV6-1,-,-
TGTGCCAGCCGGCAGGGTAGTTCCGAGCAGTACTTC,CASRQGSSEQYF,TRBJ2-7,TRBV5-4,-,-
TGCGCCAGCAGTGAGGGGACAGGGAGTATCAATGAGCAGTTCTTC,CASSEGTGSINEQFF,TRBJ2-1,TRBV10-1,-,TRBD1
TGTGCCAGCACCCAGGGCCACGAGCAGTACTTC,CASTQGHEQYF,TRBJ2-7,TRBV27,-,-
TGCGCCAGCAGGAGTACAGGGGGGAACACTGAAGCTTTCTTT,CASRSTGGNTEAFF,TRBJ1-1,TRBV4-1,-,TRBD1
TGTGCCAGCAGCATGTCAGGGGGCTTAGGCACTGAAGCTTTCTTT,CASSMSGGLGTEAFF,TRBJ1-1,TRBV9,-,TRBD1
TGTGCCAGCAGCTTAGCGGGGGCAGCTTTCTTT,CASSLAGAAFF,TRBJ1-1,TRBV7-9,-,-
TGTGCCAGTAGTTTAAGCGGGAGACTGGGCAATGAGCAGTTCTTC,CASSLSGRLGNEQFF,TRBJ2-1,TRBV19,once,TRBD2
TGTGCCAGCTCACCACCGGGAGGGGAGGGCTACACCTTC,CASSPPGGEGYTF,TRBJ1-2,TRBV18,-,-
TGTGCCAGCAGCGTAATCCCAGATACGCAGTATTTT,CASSVIPDTQYF,TRBJ2-3,TRBV13,once,-
TGTGCCAGCAGTTACGCGACAGGGAGAGGAACTGAAGCTTTCTTT,CASSYATGRGTEAFF,TRBJ1-1,TRBV6-5,-,TRBD1
TGTGCCAGCAGCTTGGCCCAAGCGGGGTCCCTTGGCTACACCTTC,CASSLAQAGSLGYTF,TRBJ1-2,TRBV5-6,-,-
TGTGCCAGCAGTTTAGGGGGGGAGAGGAACACTGAAGCTTTCTTT,CASSLGGERNTEAFF,TRBJ1-1,TRBV27,-,-
TGTGCCAGCAGCGCCGCCGGGACACCCTCCTACGAGCAGTACTTC,CASSAAGTPSYEQYF,TRBJ2-7,TRBV9,once,-
TGTGCCAGCAGTAATCTGGCGGGAGGGCCTTACGAGCAGTACTTC,CASSNLAGGPYEQYF,TRBJ2-7,TRBV25-1,-,TRBD2
TGCGCCAGCAGTGACCAGACAGGGGGCCGGTACGAGCAGTACTTC,CASSDQTGGRYEQYF,TRBJ2-7,TRBV10-2,-,TRBD1
TGTGCCAGCTCACCTCAACCAGGGGGTCCAGATACGCAGTATTTT,CASSPQPGGPDTQYF,TRBJ2-3,TRBV18,few,TRBD1
TGTGCCAGCAGCCAAGGGGGACAGTTGAGCAATCAGCCCCAGCATTTT,CASSQGGQLSNQPQHF,TRBJ1-5,TRBV13,-,TRBD1
TGTGCCAGCAGGGGCAAGGGGTCGGACGGCTACACCTTC,CASRGKGSDGYTF,TRBJ1-2,TRBV2,-,-
TGTGCCAGCAGTGTTTTGTACAGGGTGGACGAGCAGTACTTC,CASSVLYRVDEQYF,TRBJ2-7,TRBV6-1,-,-
TGTGCCAGCAGTTCCCCCGTGACAGGGGCGTACGAGCAGTACTTC,CASSSPVTGAYEQYF,TRBJ2-7,TRBV6-5,-,TRBD1
TGTGCCAGCAGCGTAGAAACAGGGGGCGCGGCTAATGAAAAACTGTTTTTT,CASSVETGGAANEKLFF,TRBJ1-4,TRBV9,-,TRBD1
TGTGCCATCAGTGACCCGGGACTAGCGGGAGAAAACCACGAGCAGTACTTC,CAISDPGLAGENHEQYF,TRBJ2-7,TRBV10-3,-,TRBD2
TGCGCCAGCAGCTACTACAAAACCCCCCAGGGGTACGAGCAGTACTTC,CASSYYKTPQGYEQYF,TRBJ2-7,TRBV4-1,-,-
TGCGCCAGCAGCCGTGGTGGACAGGGCGATCTCGAGCAGTACTTC,CASSRGGQGDLEQYF,TRBJ2-7,TRBV5-1,once,TRBD1
TGCGCCAGCAGTGGGTCAGATAGTAGCGGGGGGGGATACGAGAAGCAGTACTTC,CASSGSDSSGGGYEKQYF,TRBJ2-7,TRBV10-1,-,TRBD2
TGTGCCAGCAGCCTAGCCGGGACAGGGGATGGCTACACCTTC,CASSLAGTGDGYTF,TRBJ1-2,TRBV6-5,-,TRBD1
TGTGCCAGCTCACACACGACAGGAAACTATGGCTACACCTTC,CASSHTTGNYGYTF,TRBJ1-2,TRBV18,-,-
TGCAGCGTTGAAGAAGTTAGCGGGAACACAGATACGCAGTATTTT,CSVEEVSGNTDTQYF,TRBJ2-3,TRBV29-1,-,TRBD2
TGTGCCAGCAGTCGGGACATTGGAAACATTCAGTATTTC,CASSRDIGNIQYF,TRBJ2-4,TRBV2,-,-